This TCR beta chain was found in a study of T-cell reconstitution after alpha-beta-depleted transplantation in children. This CDR3 region has 16 residues. The germline V gene encodes CDR1 SGHNT and CDR2 YYREEE (reference sequence). The trim removed 0 bases at V and 8 bases at J, leaving 8 bases unmatched. Unique molecular identifiers were incorporated into the prepared TCRbeta library. In TCRdb, the PCR reads were re-called with MiXCR into one record per CDR3 protein. The table records approximately 500,000 distinct CDR3 sequences, roughly 10% of them present only once. This clonotype was recorded many times. Its antigen remains unidentified. Study conclusions and caveats: Newly produced T cells mostly provided counts and TCRbeta diversity after one year, as hyperexpanded clones declined. Where alpha-beta T cells came from about two months after transplant was reportedly several hundred expanded graft clones.

The sample consisted of PBMCs, taken before TCRalphabeta/CD19-depleted stem cell transplant. The chain combines TRBV5-4 with TRBJ1-4; 9 nucleotides match TRBD1. This receptor was identified in a child aged 2 to 10 with inherited bone marrow failure, due to receive a stem cell transplant. CDR3 protein: CASSLADGTGWEKLFF. CDR3 DNA: TGTGCCAGCAGCTTGGCCGACGGGACAGGGTGGGAAAAACTGTTTTTT. The whole variable domain, remainder taken from reference TRBV5-4 and TRBJ1-4, is ETGVTQSPTHLIKTRGQQVTLRCSSQSGHNTVSWYQQALGQGPQFIFQYYREEENGRGNFPPRFSGLQFPNYSSELNVNALELDDSALYLCASSLADGTGWEKLFFGSGTQLSVL.